A selection of T cell receptor beta chains follows, all from one sample in a study of human T cells and chemical hapten exposure. A single record per CDR3 protein comes from TCRdb applying MiXCR to the RACE reads. The table shows about 340,000 distinct CDR3 sequences, with about 7% occurring only once. Here the sequenced sample was whole blood, taken in connection with sensitization to the hapten diphenylcyclopropenone (DPC). Source of these receptors: a woman aged 18-35 years with alopecia areata. Some clones in this sample may be carry-over from other donors' samples. Both conserved end residues are part of each CDR3. The order of the fields is J gene, V gene, clone size, D gene, CDR3 protein, CDR3 DNA. The D gene is left open where the match is weak. Some rows have no size entry. The others give once, few or many, or a class for an expanded clone.

TRBJ2-7 TRBV29-1 many NA CSVEYDYEQYF TGCAGCGTTGAATATGATTACGAGCAGTACTTC
TRBJ1-1 TRBV11-2 few NA CASSGEGLPNTEAFF TGTGCCAGCAGCGGGGAAGGGCTACCGAACACTGAAGCTTTCTTT
TRBJ2-1 TRBV29-1 NA NA CSANSWSSYNEQFF TGCAGCGCCAACAGCTGGAGCTCCTACAATGAGCAGTTCTTC
TRBJ2-7 TRBV4-3 NA TRBD1 CASSQEGTGESSYEQYF TGCGCCAGCAGCCAAGAGGGAACAGGGGAGTCCTCCTACGAGCAGTACTTC
TRBJ1-1 TRBV24-1 few TRBD1 CATSDATGVGAFF TGTGCCACCAGTGATGCGACAGGGGTTGGGGCTTTCTTT
TRBJ1-2 TRBV29-1 NA NA CSVEFLANYGYTF TGCAGCGTTGAGTTCTTAGCTAACTATGGCTACACCTTC
TRBJ2-5 TRBV6-2/TRBV6-3 many NA CASSYGAAQETQYF TGTGCCAGCAGTTACGGGGCAGCTCAAGAGACCCAGTACTTC
TRBJ2-5 TRBV5-5 many TRBD1 CASSLWTGQETQYF TGTGCCAGCAGCCTATGGACAGGCCAAGAGACCCAGTACTTC
TRBJ1-3 TRBV10-3 few NA CAITPGPSSGNTIYF TGTGCCATCACTCCGGGACCGTCCTCTGGAAACACCATATATTTT
TRBJ2-7 TRBV5-5 few NA CASSPGPPQLLRSYEQYF TGTGCCAGCAGCCCCGGACCACCACAACTTCTTCGCTCCTACGAGCAGTACTTC
TRBJ1-1 TRBV29-1 many NA CSVATGTNTEAFF TGCAGCGTAGCTACAGGTACGAACACTGAAGCTTTCTTT
TRBJ1-5 TRBV6-5 NA NA CASSYSDPGHESNQPQHF TGTGCCAGCAGTTACTCGGACCCGGGACACGAATCCAATCAGCCCCAGCATTTT
TRBJ2-7 TRBV7-2 NA NA CASSLSDAGLEQYF TGTGCCAGCAGCTTATCGGATGCAGGACTCGAGCAGTACTTC
TRBJ1-1 TRBV6-5 few NA CASSSPRTGNTEAFF TGTGCCAGCAGTAGCCCGCGGACGGGGAACACTGAAGCTTTCTTT
TRBJ1-5 TRBV4-2 few NA CASSQARGQPQHF TGTGCCAGCAGCCAGGCACGGGGTCAGCCCCAGCATTTT
TRBJ1-2 TRBV11-1 few TRBD1 CASSRQGEYGYTF TGTGCCAGCAGCCGACAGGGCGAGTATGGCTACACCTTC
TRBJ1-2 TRBV29-1 many NA CSVVSRDSGYGYTF TGCAGCGTTGTTAGCAGGGACTCTGGGTATGGCTACACCTTC
TRBJ2-3 TRBV9 NA NA CASSVEAADTQYF TGTGCCAGCAGCGTAGAGGCTGCAGATACGCAGTATTTT
TRBJ1-1 TRBV11-2 many NA CASSPRADTEAFF TGTGCCAGCAGCCCGCGAGCTGACACTGAAGCTTTCTTT
TRBJ2-1 TRBV7-8 many NA CASSLRFPGRQEPYNEQFF TGTGCCAGCAGCTTACGTTTTCCCGGTAGACAGGAGCCCTACAATGAGCAGTTCTTC
TRBJ2-3 TRBV10-3 few NA CAIARAGSTDTQYF TGTGCCATCGCTAGGGCGGGGAGCACAGATACGCAGTATTTT
TRBJ1-4 TRBV6-6 NA TRBD1 CASSYGGTGFSNEKLFF TGTGCCAGCAGTTACGGAGGGACAGGGTTTTCGAATGAAAAACTGTTTTTT
TRBJ1-2 TRBV3-1 NA NA CASSPLGQGYGYTF TGTGCCAGCAGCCCCCTGGGGCAGGGCTATGGCTACACCTTC
TRBJ2-7 TRBV12-3/TRBV12-4 many TRBD1 CASSLPLGDRGNYEQYF TGTGCCAGCAGTTTACCCCTTGGGGACAGGGGTAACTACGAGCAGTACTTC
TRBJ1-1 TRBV12-3/TRBV12-4 few NA CASSLGQGAIMNTEAFF TGTGCCAGCAGTTTAGGGCAGGGTGCCATCATGAACACTGAAGCTTTCTTT
TRBJ1-1 TRBV10-3 NA NA CAISDPRMSTEAFF TGTGCCATCAGTGACCCCAGAATGAGCACTGAAGCTTTCTTT
TRBJ2-1 TRBV16 many NA CASSQRGLLTYNEQFF TGTGCCAGCAGCCAGCGAGGCCTTCTCACATACAATGAGCAGTTCTTC
TRBJ1-3 TRBV7-3 many NA CASSQGFSGNTIYF TGTGCCAGCAGCCAAGGTTTCTCTGGAAACACCATATATTTT
TRBJ1-5 TRBV7-6 few NA CASSLKVRGDDQPQHF TGTGCCAGCAGCTTAAAAGTAAGGGGAGACGATCAGCCCCAGCATTTT
TRBJ1-1 TRBV7-9 few NA CASSLARTGPNTEAFF TGTGCCAGCAGCTTAGCCCGGACGGGACCGAACACTGAAGCTTTCTTT
TRBJ1-5 TRBV28 few NA CASSNWEPTDSNQPQHF TGTGCCAGCAGCAATTGGGAACCGACGGATAGCAATCAGCCCCAGCATTTT
TRBJ2-5 TRBV6-2/TRBV6-3 few NA CASSYAGETQYF TGTGCCAGCAGTTACGCGGGAGAGACCCAGTACTTC
TRBJ2-7 TRBV29-1 many NA CSVEVSVPIGLYEQYF TGCAGCGTTGAAGTTTCGGTCCCAATAGGGCTATACGAGCAGTACTTC
TRBJ1-1 TRBV12-3/TRBV12-4 NA NA CASSLGQGRFTEAFF TGTGCCAGCAGTTTAGGGCAGGGGCGGTTTACTGAAGCTTTCTTT
TRBJ2-1 TRBV12-3/TRBV12-4 NA TRBD1 CASSPGTGMNEQFF TGTGCCAGCAGTCCCGGGACAGGTATGAATGAGCAGTTCTTC
TRBJ2-5 TRBV7-2 few NA CASSLVPSQRGTQYF TGTGCCAGCAGCTTAGTACCCAGTCAGCGAGGGACCCAGTACTTC
TRBJ1-4 TRBV29-1 many NA CSVSRGGNEKLFF TGCAGCGTGTCCCGGGGAGGAAATGAAAAACTGTTTTTT
TRBJ1-2 TRBV4-3 NA NA CASSQDFSREEGYTF TGCGCCAGCAGCCAAGATTTTTCGAGGGAGGAAGGCTACACCTTC
TRBJ1-2 TRBV18 NA NA CASSPGPATNYGYTF TGTGCCAGCTCACCGGGCCCCGCCACTAACTATGGCTACACCTTC
TRBJ2-1 TRBV7-8 NA NA CATSPPRVPNEQFF TGTGCCACCAGCCCCCCTAGGGTCCCCAATGAGCAGTTCTTC
TRBJ1-4 TRBV4-3 few NA CASSLNPGPNEKLFF TGCGCCAGTTCTTTAAATCCAGGGCCTAATGAAAAACTGTTTTTT
TRBJ2-7 TRBV9 NA NA CASSPATEFYEQYF TGTGCCAGCAGCCCAGCGACGGAGTTCTACGAGCAGTACTTC
TRBJ2-3 TRBV20-1 few TRBD2 CSARDLTSGRLDTQYF TGCAGTGCTAGAGATCTCACTAGCGGTAGACTAGATACGCAGTATTTT
TRBJ1-5 TRBV18 few NA CASSPPARINQPQHF TGTGCCAGCTCACCACCGGCCAGAATCAATCAGCCCCAGCATTTT
TRBJ2-1 TRBV2 few NA CASSEISLGQFF TGTGCCAGCAGTGAAATCTCCCTGGGGCAGTTCTTC
TRBJ2-6 TRBV7-2 many NA CASRESGANVLTF TGTGCCAGCAGAGAGTCTGGGGCCAACGTCCTGACTTTC
TRBJ2-5 TRBV19 few NA CASSRGAQYQETQYF TGTGCCAGTAGTAGGGGGGCCCAGTACCAAGAGACCCAGTACTTC
TRBJ1-5 TRBV19 NA NA CASSIFRPGGGQPQHF TGTGCCAGTAGTATATTCAGGCCGGGGGGCGGGCAGCCCCAGCATTTT